This TCR beta chain derives from a study of Ad26.COV2.S vaccination and SARS-CoV-2 variants. Study as a whole: Of the COV1001 trial arms, the Ad26.COV2.S arm included the donor. Intramuscular Ad26.COV2.S at 5x10^10 or 1x10^11 viral particles.

Generated by immunoSEQ multiplex PCR, the TCRdb table keeps only in-frame clones and is missing some. Of around 400,000 clones listed, roughly 90% are singletons. The treatment denotes: about 20 received Ad26.COV2.S at low or high dose, single or two shots; about 5 received placebo; per-sample allocation not given. Sampling was performed 63 days after the first vaccine or placebo injection. This clonotype was sampled from a person between 18 and 65 years old who received the Ad26.COV2.S COVID-19 vaccine or a placebo. Sequencing was performed on peripheral blood, taken in a trial of Ad26.COV2.S vaccine versus placebo.

CDR3 DNA: TGCGCCAGCAGTATATTGTCGGCGGATGAAGCTTTCTTT. It specifies CASSILSADEAFF. The V gene is TRBV5-1, the J gene TRBJ1-1; D is unresolved. Germline V gives CDR1 SGHRS, CDR2 YFSETQ. The CDR3 is made up of 13 amino acids. V was pared by 5 bases and J by 7 bases, with 15 bases between.